Sequencing of this TCR beta chain was carried out in a study of blood T cell repertoires in COVID-19. Clones were sequenced by immunoSEQ multiplex PCR, and TCRdb holds only the in-frame ones, with some missing. This sample has 380,000 or so clones; around 87% occur once, and the top ten carry approximately 1.3%. There are 16 residues in the CDR3. Per germline, CDR1 SGHNT and CDR2 YYREEE (reference sequence). J lost 5 bases, V lost 3 bases, and 9 bases had no gene match. The material sequenced was PBMCs or T cells enriched from blood (not recorded which). The V call is TRBV5-4, the J call TRBJ2-5; TRBD1 matches 11 bases. The receptor comes from a man aged 30 to 45 who had recovered from COVID-19. DNA for the CDR3: TGTGCCAGCAGCTCCCAGGACAGGGGGCGCGGGGAGACCCAGTACTTC. Its translation: CASSSQDRGRGETQYF.